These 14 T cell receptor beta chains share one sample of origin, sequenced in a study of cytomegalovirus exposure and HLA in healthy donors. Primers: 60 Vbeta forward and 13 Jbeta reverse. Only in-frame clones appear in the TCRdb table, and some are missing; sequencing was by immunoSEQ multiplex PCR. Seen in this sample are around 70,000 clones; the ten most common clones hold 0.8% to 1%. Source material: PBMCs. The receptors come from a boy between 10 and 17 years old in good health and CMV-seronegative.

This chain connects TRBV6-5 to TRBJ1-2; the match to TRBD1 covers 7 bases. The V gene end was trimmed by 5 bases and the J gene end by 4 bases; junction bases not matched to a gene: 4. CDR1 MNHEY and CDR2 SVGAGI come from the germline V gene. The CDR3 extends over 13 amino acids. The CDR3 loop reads CASSDREGYGYTF. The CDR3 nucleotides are TGTGCCAGCAGTGACAGGGAAGGCTATGGCTACACCTTC.

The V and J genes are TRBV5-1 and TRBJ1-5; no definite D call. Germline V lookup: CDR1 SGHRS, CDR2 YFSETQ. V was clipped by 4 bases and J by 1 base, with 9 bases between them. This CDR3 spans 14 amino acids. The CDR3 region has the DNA TGCGCCAGCAGCCCCAGGCCGAGCAATCAGCCCCAGCATTTT. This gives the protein CASSPRPSNQPQHF.

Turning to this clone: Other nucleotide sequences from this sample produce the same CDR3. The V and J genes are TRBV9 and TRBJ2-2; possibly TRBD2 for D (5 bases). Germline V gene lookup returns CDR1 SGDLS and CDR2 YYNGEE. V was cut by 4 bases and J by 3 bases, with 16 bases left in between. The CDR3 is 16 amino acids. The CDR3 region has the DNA TGTGCCAGCAGCTCCTCCCCGGACTCACACACCGGGGAGCTGTTTTTT. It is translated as CASSSSPDSHTGELFF. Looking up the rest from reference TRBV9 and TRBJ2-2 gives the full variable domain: DSGVTQTPKHLITATGQRVTLRCSPRSGDLSVYWYQQSLDQGLQFLIQYYNGEERAKGNILERFSAQQFPDLHSELNLSSLELGDSALYFCASSSSPDSHTGELFFGEGSRLTVL.

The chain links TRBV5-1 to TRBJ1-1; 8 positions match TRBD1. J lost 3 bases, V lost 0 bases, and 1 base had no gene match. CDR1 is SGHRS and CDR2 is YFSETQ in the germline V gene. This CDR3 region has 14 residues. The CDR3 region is CASSLDRGDTEAFF. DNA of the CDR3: TGCGCCAGCAGCTTGGACAGGGGGGACACTGAAGCTTTCTTT. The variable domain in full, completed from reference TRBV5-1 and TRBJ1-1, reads KAGVTQTPRYLIKTRGQQVTLSCSPISGHRSVSWYQQTPGQGLQFLFEYFSETQRNKGNFPGRFSGRQFSNSRSEMNVSTLELGDSALYLCASSLDRGDTEAFFGQGTRLTVV.

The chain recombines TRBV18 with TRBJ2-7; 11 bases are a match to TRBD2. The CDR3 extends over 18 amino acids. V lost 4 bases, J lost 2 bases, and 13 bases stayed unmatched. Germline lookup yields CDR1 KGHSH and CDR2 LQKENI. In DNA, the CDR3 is TGTGCCAGCTCACTTGGACTAGCGGGCGAAAGACTCGCCTACGAGCAGTACTTC. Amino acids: CASSLGLAGERLAYEQYF.

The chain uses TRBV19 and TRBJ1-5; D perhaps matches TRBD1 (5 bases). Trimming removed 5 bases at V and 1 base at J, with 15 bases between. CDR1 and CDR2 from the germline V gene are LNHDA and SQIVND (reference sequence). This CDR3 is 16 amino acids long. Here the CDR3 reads CASSWGGRISNQPQHF. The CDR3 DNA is TGTGCCAGTAGTTGGGGGGGAAGGATAAGCAATCAGCCCCAGCATTTT.

CDR3 nucleotide sequence: TGTGCCAGCAGCGCGTCTCTTAGCGGGAGCGGCGAGCAGTACTTC. Translating it yields CASSASLSGSGEQYF. V usage is TRBV7-2 and J usage is TRBJ2-7; 9 bases match TRBD2. After removal of 5 bases from V and 6 bases from J, the junction contained 11 bases not matched to a gene. Germline V gene data show CDR1 as SGHTA and CDR2 as FQGNSA. The CDR3 sequence is 15 residues long.

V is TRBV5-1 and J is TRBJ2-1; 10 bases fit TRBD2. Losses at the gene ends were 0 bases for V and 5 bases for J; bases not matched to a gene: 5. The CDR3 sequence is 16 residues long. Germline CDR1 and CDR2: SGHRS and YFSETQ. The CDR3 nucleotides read TGCGCCAGCAGCTTGGCCAGCGGGGGGGCCGACAATGAGCAGTTCTTC. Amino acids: CASSLASGGADNEQFF.

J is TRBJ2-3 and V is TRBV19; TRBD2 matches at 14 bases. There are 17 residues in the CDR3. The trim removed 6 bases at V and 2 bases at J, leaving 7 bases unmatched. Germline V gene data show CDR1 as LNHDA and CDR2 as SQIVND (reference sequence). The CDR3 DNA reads TGTGCCAGTAGCACTGGACTAGCGGGAGGATCCACAGATACGCAGTATTTT. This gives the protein CASSTGLAGGSTDTQYF.

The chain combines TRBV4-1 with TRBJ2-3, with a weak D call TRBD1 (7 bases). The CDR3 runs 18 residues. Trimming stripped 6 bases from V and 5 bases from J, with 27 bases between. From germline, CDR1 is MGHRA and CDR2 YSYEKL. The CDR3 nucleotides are TGCGCCAGCAGTCCCCCGGGACAGTCACCGGGAGTCGTAGATACGCAGTATTTT. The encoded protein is CASSPPGQSPGVVDTQYF.

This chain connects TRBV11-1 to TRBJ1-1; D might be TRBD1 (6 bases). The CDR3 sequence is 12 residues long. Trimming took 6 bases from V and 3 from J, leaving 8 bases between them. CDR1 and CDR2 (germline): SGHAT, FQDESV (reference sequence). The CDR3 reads CASRGADTEAFF. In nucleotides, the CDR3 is TGTGCCAGCAGGGGGGCGGACACTGAAGCTTTCTTT.

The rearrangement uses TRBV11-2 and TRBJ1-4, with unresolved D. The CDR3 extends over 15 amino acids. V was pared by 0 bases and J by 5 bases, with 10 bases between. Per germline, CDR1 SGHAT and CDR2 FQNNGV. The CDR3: CASSLEVLRNEKLFF. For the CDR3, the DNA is TGTGCCAGCAGCTTAGAGGTCCTACGGAATGAAAAACTGTTTTTT.

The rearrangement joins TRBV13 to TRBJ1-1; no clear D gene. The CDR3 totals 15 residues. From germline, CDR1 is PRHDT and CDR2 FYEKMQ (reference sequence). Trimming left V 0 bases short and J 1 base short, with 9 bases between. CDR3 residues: CASSLGLQANTEAFF. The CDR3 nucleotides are TGTGCCAGCAGCTTAGGACTTCAGGCGAACACTGAAGCTTTCTTT.

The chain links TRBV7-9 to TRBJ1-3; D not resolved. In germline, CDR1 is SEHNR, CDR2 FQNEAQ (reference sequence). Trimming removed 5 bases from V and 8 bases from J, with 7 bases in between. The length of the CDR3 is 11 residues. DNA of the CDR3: TGTGCCAGCAGCCCGGGGTACACCATATATTTT. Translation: CASSPGYTIYF.